The entry below gives a single TCR beta chain sequence along with its context. Original data processing: The authors estimated nucleated cell counts from reference gene primer amplification. The table came from immunoSEQ multiplex PCR; TCRdb's copy has only in-frame clones and leaves some out. The DNA was the basis for D and trimming; V, J and clone size are from that table. The sample has around 70,000 clones, roughly 90% seen once; the top ten hold approximately 9%. This entry comes from a study of blood T cell repertoires in COVID-19. Study information: Samples taken during acute and convalescent COVID-19 were collected in the United States, Italy and Spain. From T cells, B-cell-depleted T cells, or PBMCs came the material, which was cDNA or gDNA.

The source of this sequence is a human donor in a cohort sampled during active COVID-19. Sequencing used peripheral blood.

The CDR3 sequence: CASSIKEGTAYGYTF. CDR3 DNA: TGTGCCAGTAGTATAAAAGAGGGCACGGCCTATGGCTACACCTTC. The chain employs TRBV19 and TRBJ1-2; unclear D gene. Trimming shortened V by 2 bases and J by 4 bases, and 14 bases separated the two germline ends. Looked up from germline, CDR1 is LNHDA and CDR2 is SQIVND (reference sequence). CDR3 length equals 15 residues.